This TCR beta chain comes out of a study of blood T cells in healthy people across ages. Study in general: About one barcoded beta molecule per two T cells came from capture by template switching.

Study-wide findings and caveats: More naive CD4+ cells and higher diversity marked long-lived donors relative to aged donors.

Isolation per sample recovered at least 6 million PBMCs. To note about this clonotype: Its antigen remains unidentified.

Germline-derived CDR1 and CDR2 are SGHDT and YYEEEE. The length of the CDR3 is 17 residues. V lost 4 bases to trimming and J lost 5 bases; unmatched junction nucleotides: 15. Then a second PCR, running roughly 7 to 11 cycles, was carried out with a sample-barcoded 5' primer and a J-beta primer mix. Each cDNA was tagged by a template-switch adaptor containing 12 random nucleotides. From the 5' RACE reads, TCRdb called clonotypes with MiXCR, one entry per CDR3 protein. The sample holds 800,000 or so distinct CDR3 sequences; around 62% are singletons and the top ten take 28%. The sequenced material came from blood. The source is a man aged 30 to 45 in good health. The V gene is TRBV5-6, the J gene TRBJ1-5; 7 bases match TRBD1. CDR3 loop: CASSQYLTGARDQPQHF. The CDR3 DNA sequence: TGTGCCAGCAGCCAATACCTTACAGGGGCCAGGGATCAGCCCCAGCATTTT. The full variable domain, in which reference TRBV5-6 and TRBJ1-5 provide the parts outside the CDR3, is DAGVTQSPTHLIKTRGQQVTLRCSPKSGHDTVSWYQQALGQGPQFIFQYYEEEERQRGNFPDRFSGHQFPNYSSELNVNALLLGDSALYLCASSQYLTGARDQPQHFGDGTRLSIL.